The 25 T cell receptor beta chains given below trace back to one sample, sequenced in a study of CD4+ T cells in melanoma (dated by TCRdb to between 2022 and 2023). The method behind the library was the immunoSEQ multiplex PCR assay. The table was pulled from immuneACCESS by TCRdb, which kept in-frame rearrangements only. Such tables lose some clones; where checked, under half of the loss comes from unresolved V genes, and the rest has no known cause. The sample table shows 9,500 to 12,000 clones, and about two thirds are seen once. Roughly 9.6% of the sample is held by the ten biggest clonotypes. The sequencing sample was made of cells from a culture (not recorded whether cultured in vitro). These receptors all stem from a human donor with melanoma.

This clone was recorded a few times. The V and J genes are TRBV7-9 and TRBJ1-2; no clear D gene. Trimming shortened V by 5 bases and J by 2 bases, and 15 bases separated the two germline ends. Looked up from germline, CDR1 is SEHNR and CDR2 is FQNEAQ (reference sequence). The CDR3 consists of 15 residues. The CDR3 protein is CASSVGGIQNYGYTF. For the CDR3, the DNA is TGTGCCAGCAGCGTAGGTGGGATCCAAAACTATGGCTACACCTTC.

This clone occurred once. The chain couples TRBV5-6 to TRBJ2-7, with D possibly matching TRBD2 (6 bases). Germline V gene data show CDR1 as SGHDT and CDR2 as YYEEEE. Trimming took off 0 bases at V and 4 bases at J, with 11 bases between the two ends. CDR3 length: 14 amino acids. The CDR3 sequence is CASSLEAGLYEQYF. The DNA for the CDR3 is TGTGCCAGCAGCTTGGAGGCGGGGCTTTACGAGCAGTACTTC.

Comments on this clone: Other nucleotide sequences in the sample specify the same CDR3. The chain links TRBV11-2 to TRBJ2-1; TRBD1 might be the D (6 bases). This CDR3 has 17 residues. V was clipped by 0 bases and J by 7 bases, with 19 bases between them. The germline V gene has CDR1 SGHAT and CDR2 FQNNGV. The CDR3 DNA follows: TGTGCCAGCAGCTTAGAAAGGGGCAGGGGCCATCGAAATGAGCAGTTCTTC. This encodes CASSLERGRGHRNEQFF.

This clone was seen a single time. For the CDR3, the DNA is TGTGCCATAAACAGGGGTGGGTTGAGCACAGATACGCAGTATTTT. This sequence encodes CAINRGGLSTDTQYF. The chain is built from TRBV30 and TRBJ2-3, with 7 bases lining up with TRBD1. In germline, CDR1 is GTSNPN, CDR2 SVGIG (reference sequence). The CDR3 is made up of 15 amino acids. V lost 8 bases and J lost 0; bases outside the gene matches: 11.

V usage is TRBV6-1 and J usage is TRBJ2-7; D remains ambiguous. With 4 bases removed from V and 0 bases from J, the gap between germline ends came to 10 bases. CDR1 and CDR2 from the germline V gene are MNHNS and SASEGT. The CDR3 sequence is 14 residues long. The CDR3 coding sequence is TGTGCCAGCAGTGGCCCCCAGAGCTCCTACGAGCAGTACTTC. This encodes CASSGPQSSYEQYF.

The V and J genes are TRBV19 and TRBJ2-7; 8 positions match TRBD1. Trimming cost V 5 bases and J 2 bases; bases outside gene matches: 5. CDR3 size: 14 residues. CDR1 and CDR2 (germline): LNHDA, SQIVND (reference sequence). CDR3 amino acids: CASSVQDRAYEQYF. The DNA of the CDR3 is TGTGCCAGTAGTGTCCAGGACAGGGCCTACGAGCAGTACTTC. Full variable domain (outside the CDR3, taken from reference TRBV19 and TRBJ2-7): DGGITQSPKYLFRKEGQNVTLSCEQNLNHDAMYWYRQDPGQGLRLIYYSQIVNDFQKGDIAEGYSVSREKKESFPLTVTSAQKNPTAFYLCASSVQDRAYEQYFGPGTRLTVT.

V is TRBV5-1 and J is TRBJ2-1, with 10 bases matching TRBD1. Germline values: CDR1 SGHRS, CDR2 YFSETQ. The trim removed 4 bases at V and 2 bases at J, leaving 3 bases unmatched. The CDR3 is 15 amino acids. Here the CDR3 DNA reads TGCGCCAGCAGCCGGGACAGGGGCACCTACAATGAGCAGTTCTTC. Its translation is CASSRDRGTYNEQFF.

The chain recombines TRBV15 with TRBJ1-4; possible D gene TRBD1, 6 bases. The CDR3 length is 15 residues. CDR1 is LNHNV and CDR2 is YYDKDF in the germline V gene (reference sequence). Trimming left V 1 base short and J 4 bases short, with 10 bases between. CDR3 in amino acids: CATSRGTASNEKLFF. The CDR3 DNA reads TGTGCCACCAGCAGAGGGACAGCCAGTAATGAAAAACTGTTTTTT. Full variable domain (rest looked up from reference TRBV15 and TRBJ1-4): DAMVIQNPRYQVTQFGKPVTLSCSQTLNHNVMYWYQQKSSQAPKLLFHYYDKDFNNEADTPDNFQSRRPNTSFCFLDIRSPGLGDTAMYLCATSRGTASNEKLFFGSGTQLSVL.

The genes are TRBV6-1 and TRBJ1-1, with D possibly matching TRBD1 (5 bases). V was trimmed by 1 base and J by 1 base, leaving 10 bases between them. Germline CDR1 is MNHNS and CDR2 is SASEGT. The CDR3 covers 15 residues. In DNA, the CDR3 is TGTGCCAGCAGTGAAGGGGGGGGGAGGAACACTGAAGCTTTCTTT. This translates into CASSEGGGRNTEAFF.

V is TRBV15 and J is TRBJ2-7; no clear D gene. This CDR3 contains 14 residues. V shed 1 base and J shed 6 bases, with 13 bases lying between them. The germline V gene has CDR1 LNHNV and CDR2 YYDKDF (reference sequence). CDR3 residues: CATSRGTTKSEQYF. DNA for the CDR3: TGTGCCACCAGCAGAGGGACCACAAAGAGCGAGCAGTACTTC. The variable domain in full, with the rest retrieved from reference TRBV15 and TRBJ2-7, is DAMVIQNPRYQVTQFGKPVTLSCSQTLNHNVMYWYQQKSSQAPKLLFHYYDKDFNNEADTPDNFQSRRPNTSFCFLDIRSPGLGDTAMYLCATSRGTTKSEQYFGPGTRLTVT.

This sequence joins TRBV9 and TRBJ1-1, with D unresolved. The germline V gene encodes CDR1 SGDLS and CDR2 YYNGEE. The V end was cut by 0 bases, the J end by 1 base, with 4 bases between. This CDR3 has 13 residues. The CDR3 coding sequence is TGTGCCAGCAGCGTAGAGGGGAACACTGAAGCTTTCTTT. Translating gives CASSVEGNTEAFF.

A few counts support this clone. The chain uses TRBV28 and TRBJ1-3; D is unclear. Germline-derived CDR1 and CDR2 are MDHEN and SYDVKM. With 3 bases removed from V and 0 bases from J, the gap between germline ends came to 6 bases. This CDR3 contains 14 residues. This CDR3 is CASSFQDSGNTIYF. In DNA form, the CDR3 reads TGTGCCAGCAGTTTCCAGGACTCTGGAAACACCATATATTTT.

This chain joins TRBV19 and TRBJ2-2, with unresolved D. Between the trimmed V and J ends, which lost 4 bases and 1 base, there was a span of 7 bases. Germline CDR1 and CDR2: LNHDA and SQIVND (reference sequence). This CDR3 spans 14 amino acids. The CDR3 protein is CASSSRQNTGELFF. CDR3 nucleotides: TGTGCCAGTAGTAGTCGGCAGAACACCGGGGAGCTGTTTTTT.

The gene calls are TRBV18 and TRBJ1-2, with D perhaps TRBD1 (6 bases). V gave up 4 bases and J gave up 8 bases, with 11 bases separating them. This CDR3 is built from 12 residues. The V gene's germline CDR1 is KGHSH and CDR2 LQKENI. The CDR3 DNA reads as TGTGCCAGCTCACGGACAGAGGGAGGCTACACCTTC. Translated: CASSRTEGGYTF.

The gene calls are TRBV11-2 and TRBJ1-1; D might be TRBD1 (5 bases). The CDR3 spans 16 residues. CDR1 is SGHAT, CDR2 FQNNGV, per germline. The germline V and J ends were trimmed by 0 bases and 1 base, with 12 bases remaining between them. DNA for the CDR3: TGTGCCAGCAGCTTAGAATTTGGGGCCAAGAACACTGAAGCTTTCTTT. This gives the protein CASSLEFGAKNTEAFF.

This clone was found a few times. The rearrangement uses TRBV18 and TRBJ2-5; D possibly corresponds to TRBD2 (6 bases). Germline loops: CDR1 KGHSH, CDR2 LQKENI. This CDR3 is 14 amino acids long. V was pared by 3 bases and J by 1 base, with 9 bases between. The CDR3 bases are TGTGCCAGCTCACCGCAGGGACTCCAAGAGACCCAGTACTTC. Amino acid sequence: CASSPQGLQETQYF.

Only a few counts were recorded for this clone. This chain joins TRBV30 and TRBJ1-4; D remains ambiguous. The CDR3 runs 13 residues. The germline gives CDR1 GTSNPN, CDR2 SVGIG (reference sequence). V was cut by 3 bases and J by 7 bases, with 12 bases left in between. The CDR3, as DNA: TGTGCCTGGAGACCTCCGGGAGTTGAAAAACTGTTTTTT. Translation: CAWRPPGVEKLFF. The full variable domain, with the rest looked up from reference TRBV30 and TRBJ1-4, is SQTIHQWPATLVQPVGSPLSLECTVEGTSNPNLYWYRQAAGRGLQLLFYSVGIGQISSEVPQNLSASRPQDRQFILSSKKLLLSDSGFYLCAWRPPGVEKLFFGSGTQLSVL.

The rearrangement uses TRBV2 and TRBJ1-1, with TRBD1 matching 8 bases. The CDR3 sequence is 13 residues long. In germline, CDR1 is SNHLY, CDR2 FYNNEI. The V segment lost 9 bases and the J segment 3 bases; nucleotides outside the gene matches: 6. CDR3 loop: CASHPDRDTEAFF. Written as DNA, the CDR3 is TGTGCCAGTCACCCGGACAGGGACACTGAAGCTTTCTTT.

A few counts support this clone. This CDR3 is CASSPKTGNTEAFF. The DNA of the CDR3 is TGTGCCAGCAGCCCAAAGACAGGGAACACTGAAGCTTTCTTT. The J gene is TRBJ1-1, the V gene TRBV7-9; maybe TRBD1 (6 bases). The length of the CDR3 is 14 residues. Trimming stripped 5 bases from V and 1 base from J, with 11 bases between. CDR1 is SEHNR, CDR2 FQNEAQ, per germline (reference sequence).

Only a few counts were recorded for this clone. The CDR3 sequence is CASSMRLAGETQYF. The DNA for the CDR3 is TGTGCCAGTAGTATGCGACTAGCGGGCGAGACCCAGTACTTC. The rearrangement joins TRBV19 to TRBJ2-5; 10 nucleotides align to TRBD2. CDR1 and CDR2 from the germline V gene are LNHDA and SQIVND (reference sequence). This CDR3 is built from 14 residues. J gave up 5 bases and V 3 bases, and 3 bases lay outside the gene matches.

CDR3 nucleotides: TGCGCCAGCAGCTTGGGATCTAGCGGGGGGGCTGAGACCCAGTACTTC. Residues: CASSLGSSGGAETQYF. The rearrangement joins TRBV5-1 to TRBJ2-5; 12 bases are a match to TRBD2. Germline assignment: CDR1 SGHRS and CDR2 YFSETQ. V trimming: 0 bases; J trimming: 5 bases; junction bases outside the gene matches: 5. This CDR3 is built from 16 residues.

V is TRBV9 and J is TRBJ2-2; D remains unclear. CDR3 length equals 12 residues. The germline gives CDR1 SGDLS, CDR2 YYNGEE. V lost 0 bases and J 6 bases, leaving 3 bases between the germline ends. Written as DNA, the CDR3 is TGTGCCAGCAGCGTAGTGGCCGGGGAGCTGTTTTTT. It translates to CASSVVAGELFF.

The V call is TRBV7-2, the J call TRBJ2-7, with TRBD2 matching 10 bases. The germline V gene has CDR1 SGHTA and CDR2 FQGNSA. Losses at the gene ends were 3 bases for V and 7 bases for J; bases not matched to a gene: 9. CDR3 length: 15 amino acids. The CDR3 loop is CASSFLLAGEIEQYF. The CDR3 region has the DNA TGTGCCAGCAGCTTCCTCCTAGCGGGGGAAATTGAGCAGTACTTC.

This clone counts as medium-sized. The chain has TRBV11-2 and TRBJ1-1, with unresolved D. CDR3 length: 12 amino acids. V lost 2 bases and J lost 6, with 7 bases in between. Germline V lookup: CDR1 SGHAT, CDR2 FQNNGV. The CDR3 loop is CASSLLRAEAFF. Written as DNA, the CDR3 is TGTGCCAGCAGCTTACTTCGGGCTGAAGCTTTCTTT.

This sequence joins TRBV5-1 and TRBJ2-3; TRBD1 is a possible D gene (6 bases). V was clipped by 3 bases and J by 3 bases, with 14 bases between them. The CDR3 has 15 residues. CDR1 is SGHRS and CDR2 is YFSETQ in the germline V gene. CDR3 nucleotides: TGCGCCAGCAGCTCCGACAGGTACAGTACAGATACGCAGTATTTT. Residues: CASSSDRYSTDTQYF.